The 25 T cell receptor beta chains below all came from one sample that was sequenced in a study of identical twins. TCRdb recomputed calls from the 5' RACE reads with MiXCR, one row per CDR3 protein. The table has 260,000 or so distinct CDR3 sequences, approximately 7.9% seen once. This sample also appeared in a second study, on yellow fever vaccine responses in identical twins.

Material for sequencing was CD8+ T cells sorted from blood. The receptors come from a woman between 18 and 29 years old in good health.

This clonotype has ten or more counts. This chain connects TRBV20-1 to TRBJ2-1, with TRBD2 matching over 7 bases. This CDR3 has 16 residues. The J segment lost 4 bases and the V segment lost 1 base, leaving 10 bases of the junction unmatched. The V gene's germline CDR1 is DFQATT and CDR2 SNEGSKA (reference sequence). CDR3 sequence reads: CSARAPLREVYNEQFF. As DNA, the CDR3 is TGCAGTGCTAGAGCCCCCCTACGGGAGGTATACAATGAGCAGTTCTTC.

The V gene is TRBV12-3 or TRBV12-4, the J gene TRBJ2-3; 7 nucleotides match TRBD1. The CDR3 runs 14 residues. The junction had 4 bases not matched to a gene; V was cut back by 5 bases and J by 2 bases. The CDR3 bases are TGTGCCAGCAGTAAAGGGACAGACACAGATACGCAGTATTTT. This translates into CASSKGTDTDTQYF.

This clonotype was found many times. The chain combines TRBV6-5 with TRBJ2-3; 7 bases are shared with TRBD2. V lost 0 bases, J lost 0 bases, and 0 bases stayed unmatched. This CDR3 has 15 residues. Looked up from germline, CDR1 is MNHEY and CDR2 is SVGAGI. CDR3 residues: CASSYSSGSTDTQYF. The CDR3 DNA is TGTGCCAGCAGTTACTCTAGCGGGAGCACAGATACGCAGTATTTT.

This clonotype was seen a few times. The chain carries TRBV28 and TRBJ2-1; D is unclear. CDR1 MDHEN and CDR2 SYDVKM come from the germline V gene. Trimming shortened V by 6 bases and J by 4 bases, and 16 bases separated the two germline ends. This CDR3 has 15 amino acids. The CDR3: CASRAEVRVYNEQFF. The DNA of the CDR3 is TGTGCCAGCAGGGCTGAGGTTCGGGTTTACAATGAGCAGTTCTTC.

This clonotype was seen only a few times. The chain carries TRBV10-2 and TRBJ2-1, with D possibly called TRBD1 or TRBD2 (5 bases each). Germline-derived CDR1 and CDR2 are WSHSY and SAAADI. This CDR3 has 14 residues. Trimming removed 6 bases at V and 10 bases at J, with 19 bases between. Here the CDR3 reads CASRLPGPAREQFF. The CDR3 DNA sequence: TGCGCCAGCAGGCTCCCGGGACCCGCCCGGGAGCAGTTCTTC.

The table lists this clonotype with a few counts. The rearrangement joins TRBV24-1 to TRBJ2-2, with D unclear. The CDR3 runs to 15 residues. Trimming stripped 8 bases from V and 2 bases from J, with 14 bases between. CDR1 KGHDR and CDR2 SFDVKD come from the germline V gene. The CDR3 DNA reads as TGTGCCACCACCGAAGAACCCAGAAACACCGGGGAGCTGTTTTTT. Translation: CATTEEPRNTGELFF.

This clonotype has a handful of counts. This chain uses TRBV24-1 with TRBJ2-1, with D possibly TRBD1 on 6 matching bases. This CDR3 is 16 amino acids long. Per germline, CDR1 KGHDR and CDR2 SFDVKD. V lost 3 bases and J lost 4, with 15 bases in between. The CDR3, as DNA: TGTGCCACCAGTGATCCTACAGGGTCCCCTTACAATGAGCAGTTCTTC. It codes for CATSDPTGSPYNEQFF.

The table lists this clonotype with a few counts. The genes are TRBV24-1 and TRBJ2-1; D is unclear. Germline assignment: CDR1 KGHDR and CDR2 SFDVKD. There are 13 residues in the CDR3. The V and J ends lost 0 bases and 8 bases respectively, with 7 bases between them. The chain's CDR3 is CATSDLGRYEQFF. CDR3 nucleotides: TGTGCCACCAGTGATTTGGGTCGATATGAGCAGTTCTTC.

There are many counts of this clonotype. V gene TRBV7-8 combines with J gene TRBJ2-3; D tentatively fits TRBD1 or TRBD2 (6 bases each). Germline-derived CDR1 and CDR2 are SGHVS and FQNEAQ. The CDR3 is 18 residues long. The V gene lost 6 bases and the J gene lost 2 bases, with 24 bases spanning the gap. The CDR3 is CASSLETGKGGHTDTQYF. CDR3 coding DNA: TGTGCCAGCAGTCTAGAAACAGGGAAGGGGGGCCACACAGATACGCAGTATTTT. Complete variable domain (other parts from reference TRBV7-8 and TRBJ2-3): GAGVSQSPRYKVAKRGQDVALRCDPISGHVSLFWYQQALGQGPEFLTYFQNEAQLDKSGLPSDRFFAERPEGSVSTLKIQRTQQEDSAVYLCASSLETGKGGHTDTQYFGPGTRLTVL.

This clonotype was observed a few times. CDR3 amino acids: CASFEGRSGELFF. The DNA of the CDR3 is TGTGCCAGCTTTGAAGGGCGATCCGGGGAGCTGTTTTTT. The chain is built from TRBV7-6 and TRBJ2-2; no clear D. Germline V gene data show CDR1 as SGHVS and CDR2 as FNYEAQ. There are 13 residues in the CDR3. V was pared by 8 bases and J by 6 bases, with 13 bases between.

The J gene is TRBJ2-3, the V gene TRBV7-6; unclear D gene. The germline V and J ends were trimmed by 5 bases and 2 bases, with 8 bases remaining between them. In germline, CDR1 is SGHVS, CDR2 FNYEAQ. There are 13 residues in the CDR3. The CDR3 region has the DNA TGTGCCAGCAGCCTCGGAGCCACAGATACGCAGTATTTT. This translates into CASSLGATDTQYF.

This clonotype was counted only a few times. V gene TRBV12-3 or TRBV12-4 combines with J gene TRBJ1-1; D is perhaps TRBD1 (5 bases). With 5 bases removed from V and 1 base from J, the gap between germline ends came to 11 bases. This CDR3 has 14 residues. CDR3 residues: CASSTAGTNTEAFF. DNA of the CDR3: TGTGCCAGCAGTACTGCCGGGACGAACACTGAAGCTTTCTTT.

This clonotype has ten or more counts. The chain joins TRBV12-3 or TRBV12-4 to TRBJ2-3, with D perhaps matching TRBD2 (5 bases). Trimming removed 2 bases at V and 2 bases at J, with 11 bases between. The CDR3 loop spans 15 amino acids. The CDR3: CASSLTPGLTDTQYF. The CDR3 DNA is TGTGCCAGCAGTTTAACCCCCGGACTCACAGATACGCAGTATTTT.

The chain links TRBV27 to TRBJ2-1; the match to TRBD2 covers 10 bases. Trimming took 5 bases from V and 6 from J; bases not matched to a gene: 10. The CDR3 is 16 residues long. CDR1 MNHEY and CDR2 SMNVEV come from the germline V gene (reference sequence). CDR3 coding DNA: TGTGCCAGCAGTCCGCTAGCGGGAGCTAGGGGCAATGAGCAGTTCTTC. Residues: CASSPLAGARGNEQFF.

This clonotype was detected many times. V gene TRBV29-1 combines with J gene TRBJ1-2, with a tentative D call TRBD1 (5 bases). CDR3 length: 14 residues. CDR1 is SQVTM, CDR2 ANQGSEA, per germline. Trimming removed 5 bases from V and 4 bases from J, with 17 bases in between. CDR3 coding DNA: TGCAGCGTTTGGGCCCTTGACGGGACCTATGGCTACACCTTC. Its protein is CSVWALDGTYGYTF.

The V gene is TRBV4-1, the J gene TRBJ2-7; D unclear. The V gene's germline CDR1 is MGHRA and CDR2 YSYEKL. CDR3 length: 14 amino acids. V was cut by 5 bases and J by 2 bases, with 13 bases left in between. Here the CDR3 reads CASSSHDGPYEQYF. CDR3 DNA sequence: TGCGCCAGCAGCTCCCACGATGGCCCCTACGAGCAGTACTTC.

This clonotype appeared many times. This rearrangement joins TRBV7-8 to TRBJ2-2; no clear D gene. In germline, CDR1 is SGHVS, CDR2 FQNEAQ. The germline V and J ends were trimmed by 8 bases and 4 bases, with 11 bases remaining between them. CDR3 length equals 13 residues. CDR3 loop: CASGYQLTGELFF. The CDR3, as DNA: TGTGCCAGCGGCTACCAGCTCACCGGGGAGCTGTTTTTT. Supplemented by reference TRBV7-8 and TRBJ2-2, the full variable domain reads GAGVSQSPRYKVAKRGQDVALRCDPISGHVSLFWYQQALGQGPEFLTYFQNEAQLDKSGLPSDRFFAERPEGSVSTLKIQRTQQEDSAVYLCASGYQLTGELFFGEGSRLTVL.

This clonotype turned up a few times. This chain uses TRBV7-9 with TRBJ2-2, with TRBD1 matching 8 bases. In germline, CDR1 is SEHNR, CDR2 FQNEAQ (reference sequence). Trimming took 5 bases from V and 0 from J; bases not matched to a gene: 2. The CDR3 contains 15 residues. The CDR3 is CASSKGQANTGELFF. DNA for the CDR3: TGTGCCAGCAGCAAGGGACAGGCGAACACCGGGGAGCTGTTTTTT.

This clonotype was seen at least ten times. The chain employs TRBV7-3 and TRBJ2-7, with 9 bases that match TRBD1. Germline CDR1 reads SGHTA; CDR2 reads FQGTGA. V lost 4 bases and J lost 3; bases outside the gene matches: 7. The CDR3 is made up of 15 amino acids. The CDR3 region is CASSSPGQGIYEQYF. For the CDR3, the DNA is TGTGCCAGCAGCTCCCCCGGACAGGGGATCTACGAGCAGTACTTC.

A few counts support this clonotype. V is TRBV9 and J is TRBJ2-1, with 11 bases lining up with TRBD2. Trimming took 4 bases from V and 5 from J; bases not matched to a gene: 5. Germline V CDR1 and CDR2: SGDLS, YYNGEE. The CDR3 runs 15 residues. The CDR3 protein is CASSTSGRWDNEQFF. CDR3 nucleotides: TGTGCCAGCAGCACTAGCGGGAGATGGGACAATGAGCAGTTCTTC.

There are a few counts of this clonotype. The rearrangement joins TRBV5-5 to TRBJ1-5, with a weak D call TRBD1 (5 bases). This CDR3 spans 13 amino acids. CDR1 and CDR2 (germline): SGHKS, YYEKEE (reference sequence). Trimming removed 5 bases from V and 2 bases from J, with 8 bases in between. CDR3 in DNA: TGTGCCAGCAGTAGGGGCGGCAATCAGCCCCAGCATTTT. Amino acids: CASSRGGNQPQHF. Looking up the rest from reference TRBV5-5 and TRBJ1-5 gives the full variable domain: DAGVTQSPTHLIKTRGQQVTLRCSPISGHKSVSWYQQVLGQGPQFIFQYYEKEERGRGNFPDRFSARQFPNYSSELNVNALLLGDSALYLCASSRGGNQPQHFGDGTRLSIL.

The chain employs TRBV12-3 or TRBV12-4 and TRBJ2-1; weak D call: TRBD1 (5 bases). The CDR3 contains 16 residues. Trimming removed 8 bases at V and 4 bases at J, with 21 bases between. The CDR3 bases are TGTGCCAGCGCCGACGACCTGACAGCCCGTTACAATGAGCAGTTCTTC. Translated: CASADDLTARYNEQFF.

V usage is TRBV11-2 and J usage is TRBJ2-7; 9 bases match TRBD2. V lost 3 bases and J lost 4; bases outside the gene matches: 10. Germline assignment: CDR1 SGHAT and CDR2 FQNNGV. CDR3 length: 16 amino acids. The DNA for the CDR3 is TGTGCCAGCAGCTTTCCAACTAGCGGGTCAGGGTACGAGCAGTACTTC. It is translated as CASSFPTSGSGYEQYF.

This clonotype was detected many times. For the CDR3, the DNA is TGTGCCAGCAGTGGGGGTAAGGGCTACGAGCAGTACTTC. Translating gives CASSGGKGYEQYF. The chain couples TRBV2 to TRBJ2-7; no clear D. In germline, CDR1 is SNHLY, CDR2 FYNNEI. V lost 4 bases and J 3 bases, leaving 10 bases between the germline ends. CDR3 size: 13 residues.

This clonotype was counted many times. The chain has TRBV25-1 and TRBJ1-1; D possibly corresponds to TRBD1 (5 bases). The CDR3 sequence is 19 residues long. V shed 0 bases and J shed 4 bases, with 24 bases lying between them. The germline V gene has CDR1 MGHDK and CDR2 SYGVNS. The CDR3 coding sequence is TGTGCCAGCAGTGAATATTCGCCGAGGTCAGGAGGGGTAATCACTGAAGCTTTCTTT. Translating it yields CASSEYSPRSGGVITEAFF.